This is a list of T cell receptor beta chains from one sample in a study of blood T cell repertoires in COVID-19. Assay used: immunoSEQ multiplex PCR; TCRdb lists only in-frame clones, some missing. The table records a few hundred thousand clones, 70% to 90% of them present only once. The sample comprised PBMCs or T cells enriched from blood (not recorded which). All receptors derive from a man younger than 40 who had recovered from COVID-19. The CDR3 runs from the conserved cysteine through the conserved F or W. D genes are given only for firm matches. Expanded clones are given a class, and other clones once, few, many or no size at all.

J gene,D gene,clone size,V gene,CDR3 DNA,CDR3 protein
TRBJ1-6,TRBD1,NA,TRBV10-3,TGTGCCATCACTCAGGGGGGAAGGAGAGATTCACCCCTCCACTTT,CAITQGGRRDSPLHF
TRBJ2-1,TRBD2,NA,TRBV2,TGTGCCAGCAATAGAGCGGGGGCCTACAATGAGCAGTTCTTC,CASNRAGAYNEQFF
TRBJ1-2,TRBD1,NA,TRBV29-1,TGCAGCGTGCCCGGGACAGCCATGTATGGCTACACCTTC,CSVPGTAMYGYTF
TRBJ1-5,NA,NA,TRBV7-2,TGTGCCAGCAGCCATGGACAGCCTTATCAGCCCCAGCATTTT,CASSHGQPYQPQHF
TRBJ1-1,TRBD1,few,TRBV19,TGTGCCAGTAGTATAGGGACAGGGAATCGGCGGACTGAAGCTTTCTTT,CASSIGTGNRRTEAFF
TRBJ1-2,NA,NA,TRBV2,TGTGCCAGCAGGGATGATAGCAACTATGGCTACACCTTC,CASRDDSNYGYTF
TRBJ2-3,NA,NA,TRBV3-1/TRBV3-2,TGTGCCAGCACCCCTAGCGCAACTAGCACAGATACGCAGTATTTT,CASTPSATSTDTQYF
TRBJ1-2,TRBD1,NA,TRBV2,TGTGCCAGCAGCTTTCCCGGGACAGGGGCCTATGGCTACACCTTC,CASSFPGTGAYGYTF
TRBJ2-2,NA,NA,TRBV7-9,TGTGCCAGCGGTGGCCCCTCTGGCACCGGGGAGCTGTTTTTT,CASGGPSGTGELFF
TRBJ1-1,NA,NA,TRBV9,TGTGCCAGCAGCCAGGAAACAGGGAGGGTAGCTTTCTTT,CASSQETGRVAFF
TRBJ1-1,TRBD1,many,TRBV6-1,TGTGCCAGCAGTGAAGAGGAGGGGGCGGGTACTGAAGCTTTCTTT,CASSEEEGAGTEAFF
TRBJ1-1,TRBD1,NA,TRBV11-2,TGTGCCAGCAGCCTTATCCAGGGGGCGCGGGGAACTGAAGCTTTCTTT,CASSLIQGARGTEAFF
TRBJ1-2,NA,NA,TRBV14,TGTGCCAGCAGCCAAGAGCAGGGGACCCTAGGCTACACCTTC,CASSQEQGTLGYTF
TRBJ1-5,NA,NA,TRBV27,TGTGCCAGCCACATCGGAGGTCCCGGGAGCAATCAGCCCCAGCATTTT,CASHIGGPGSNQPQHF
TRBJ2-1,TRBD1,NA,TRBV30,TGTGCCTGGGACAGGGGGCTCCGGGATGAGCAGTTCTTC,CAWDRGLRDEQFF
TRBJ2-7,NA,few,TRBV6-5,TGTGCCAGCAGTTTCAGGGAAGGCTACGAGCAGTACTTC,CASSFREGYEQYF
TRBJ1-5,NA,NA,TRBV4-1,TGCGCCAGCAGCCAGGGGGCAGAGCAGCCCCAGCATTTT,CASSQGAEQPQHF
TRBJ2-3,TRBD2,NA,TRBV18,TGTGCCAGCTCACCGAAAATACTGGGACTAGGTAGCACAGATACGCAGTATTTT,CASSPKILGLGSTDTQYF
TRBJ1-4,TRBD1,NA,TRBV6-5,TGTGCCAGCAGAGCCGGGACAGGAGACGAAAAACTGTTTTTT,CASRAGTGDEKLFF